Listed below are T cell receptor beta chains from one sample, sequenced in a study of cytomegalovirus exposure and HLA in healthy donors. Sequencing used immunoSEQ multiplex PCR; TCRdb keeps in-frame clones, though not all of them. Among about 130,000 clones listed, about nine tenths were seen once. The sequenced sample was PBMCs. These TCRs come from a man younger than 45 in good health and CMV-seronegative. Each CDR3 is given with its conserved first and last residue.

j_call	v_call	cdr3_aa
TRBJ2-7	TRBV5-1	CASSLTGTAPYEQYF
TRBJ2-7	TRBV5-1	CASSPADTYEQYF
TRBJ2-1	TRBV19	CATQKTGVWNEQFF
TRBJ2-7	TRBV5-1	CASSLGGRVAYEQYF
TRBJ2-3	TRBV2	CATTDRESTDTQYF
TRBJ2-5	TRBV7-8	CASTRGGRETQYF
TRBJ2-3	TRBV6-6	CASRDSGTGFPDTQYF
TRBJ2-3	TRBV7-9	CASSPSGGATNTQYF
TRBJ2-7	TRBV27	CASSCYEQYF
TRBJ2-2	TRBV11-2	CASSLQGRGDTGELFF
TRBJ1-6	TRBV7-3	CASSLGPSGGASPLHF
TRBJ1-1	TRBV27	CASSLSTGIEAFF
TRBJ1-5	TRBV5-6	CASSAGQGFRQPQHF
TRBJ1-5	TRBV5-1	CASSPAGQDEQPQHF
TRBJ1-6	TRBV5-1	CASSLLSSSYNSPLHF
TRBJ2-1	TRBV7-3	CASSLTGTGNEQFF
TRBJ1-6	TRBV7-9	CASSPGTGIYNSPLHF
TRBJ2-3	TRBV4-2	CASSQDLAGMVPDTQYF
TRBJ1-4	TRBV6-5	CASSYSFTAGGEKLFF
TRBJ2-1	TRBV19	CASSIRGSYNEQFF
TRBJ2-7	TRBV5-1	CASVQGDGGVQYF
TRBJ2-7	TRBV9	CASSPWDSSYEQYF
TRBJ1-6	TRBV6-5	CASSYSYESPLHF
TRBJ2-2	TRBV4-1	CASSLTSGGASGELFF
TRBJ2-7	TRBV14	CASSPRTGGYEQYF
TRBJ1-2	TRBV7-9	CASSFRGTNYGYTF
TRBJ2-7	TRBV29-1	CSVEDRQGPRSYEQYF
TRBJ1-5	TRBV13	CASSLGLPRYSNQPQHF
TRBJ2-7	TRBV14	CASSYGQGAYEQYF